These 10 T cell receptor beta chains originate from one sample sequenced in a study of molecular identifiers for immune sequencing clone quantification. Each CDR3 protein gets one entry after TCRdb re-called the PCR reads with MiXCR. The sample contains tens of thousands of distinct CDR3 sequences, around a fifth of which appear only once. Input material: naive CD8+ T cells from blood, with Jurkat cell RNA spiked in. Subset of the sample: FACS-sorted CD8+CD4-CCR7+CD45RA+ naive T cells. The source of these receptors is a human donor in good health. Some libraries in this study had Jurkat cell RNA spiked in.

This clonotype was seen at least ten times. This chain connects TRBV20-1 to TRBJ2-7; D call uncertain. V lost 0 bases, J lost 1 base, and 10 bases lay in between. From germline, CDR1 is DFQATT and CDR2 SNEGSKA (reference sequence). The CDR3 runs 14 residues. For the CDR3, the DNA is TGCAGTGCTAGAGATTTGGGTTCATCCTACGAGCAGTACTTC. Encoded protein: CSARDLGSSYEQYF.

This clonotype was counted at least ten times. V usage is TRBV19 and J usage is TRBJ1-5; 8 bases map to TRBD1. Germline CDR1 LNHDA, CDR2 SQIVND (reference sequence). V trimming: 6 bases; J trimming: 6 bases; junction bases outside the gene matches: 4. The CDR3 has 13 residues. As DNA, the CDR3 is TGTGCCAGTAGAGTGACAGGGGCTCAGCCCCAGCATTTT. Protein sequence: CASRVTGAQPQHF. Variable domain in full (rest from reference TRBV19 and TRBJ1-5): DGGITQSPKYLFRKEGQNVTLSCEQNLNHDAMYWYRQDPGQGLRLIYYSQIVNDFQKGDIAEGYSVSREKKESFPLTVTSAQKNPTAFYLCASRVTGAQPQHFGDGTRLSIL.

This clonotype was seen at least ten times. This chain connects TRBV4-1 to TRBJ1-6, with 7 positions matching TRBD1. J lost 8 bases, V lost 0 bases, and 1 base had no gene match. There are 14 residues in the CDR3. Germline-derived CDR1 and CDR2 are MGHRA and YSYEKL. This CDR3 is CASSQETGYSPLHF. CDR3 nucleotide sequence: TGCGCCAGCAGCCAAGAGACAGGGTATTCACCCCTCCACTTT.

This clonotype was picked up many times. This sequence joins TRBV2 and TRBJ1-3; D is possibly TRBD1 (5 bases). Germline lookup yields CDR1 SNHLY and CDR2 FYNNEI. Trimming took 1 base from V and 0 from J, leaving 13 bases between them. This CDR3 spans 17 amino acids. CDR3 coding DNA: TGTGCCAGCAGTGAAGATTGGGGGGGGGTCTCTGGAAACACCATATATTTT. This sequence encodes CASSEDWGGVSGNTIYF.

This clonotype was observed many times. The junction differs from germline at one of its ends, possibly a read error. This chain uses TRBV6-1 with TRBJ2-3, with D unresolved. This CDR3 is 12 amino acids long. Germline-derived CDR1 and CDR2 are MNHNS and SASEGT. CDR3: CASTEYTDTQYF. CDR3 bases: TGTGCCAGCACTGAATACACAGATACGCAGTATTTT.

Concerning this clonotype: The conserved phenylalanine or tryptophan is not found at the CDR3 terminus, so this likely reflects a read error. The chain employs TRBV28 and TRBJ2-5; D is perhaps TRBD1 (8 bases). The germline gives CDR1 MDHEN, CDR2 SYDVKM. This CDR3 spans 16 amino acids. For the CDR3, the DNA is TGTGTCAGCAGTTACACAGGGGGGGCCGTTCAAGAGACCCAGTACTCC. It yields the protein CVSSYTGGAVQETQYS.

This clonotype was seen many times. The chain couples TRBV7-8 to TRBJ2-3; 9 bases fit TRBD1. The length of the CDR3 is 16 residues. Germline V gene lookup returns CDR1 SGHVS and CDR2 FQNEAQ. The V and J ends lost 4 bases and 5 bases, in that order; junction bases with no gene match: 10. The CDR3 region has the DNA TGTGCCAGCAGCTGGCCGGGACAGGGTCTAAAAGATACGCAGTATTTT. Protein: CASSWPGQGLKDTQYF. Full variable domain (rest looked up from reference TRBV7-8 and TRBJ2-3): GAGVSQSPRYKVAKRGQDVALRCDPISGHVSLFWYQQALGQGPEFLTYFQNEAQLDKSGLPSDRFFAERPEGSVSTLKIQRTQQEDSAVYLCASSWPGQGLKDTQYFGPGTRLTVL.

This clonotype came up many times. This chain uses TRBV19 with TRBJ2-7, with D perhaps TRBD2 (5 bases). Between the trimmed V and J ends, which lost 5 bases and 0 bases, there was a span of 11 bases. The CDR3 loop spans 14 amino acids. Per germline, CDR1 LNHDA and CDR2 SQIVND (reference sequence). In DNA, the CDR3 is TGTGCCAGTAGTCCGATGGGGAGCTCCTACGAGCAGTACTTC. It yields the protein CASSPMGSSYEQYF.

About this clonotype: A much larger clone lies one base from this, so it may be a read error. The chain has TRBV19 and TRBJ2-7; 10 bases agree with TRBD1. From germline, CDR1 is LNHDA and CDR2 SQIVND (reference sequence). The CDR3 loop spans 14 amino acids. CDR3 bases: TGTGCCAGTAGTATTGGGACAGGGGACTACGAGCAGGACTTC. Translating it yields CASSIGTGDYEQDF. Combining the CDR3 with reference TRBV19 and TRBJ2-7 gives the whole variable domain DGGITQSPKYLFRKEGQNVTLSCEQNLNHDAMYWYRQDPGQGLRLIYYSQIVNDFQKGDIAEGYSVSREKKESFPLTVTSAQKNPTAFYLCASSIGTGDYEQDFGPGTRLTVT.

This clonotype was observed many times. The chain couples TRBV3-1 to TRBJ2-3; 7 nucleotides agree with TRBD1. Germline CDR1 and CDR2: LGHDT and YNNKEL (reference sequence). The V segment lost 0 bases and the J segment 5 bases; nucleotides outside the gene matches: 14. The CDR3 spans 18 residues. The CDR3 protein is CASSQEYPGTVGEDTQYF. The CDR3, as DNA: TGTGCCAGCAGCCAAGAGTATCCCGGGACAGTGGGGGAAGATACGCAGTATTTT.